The 14 T cell receptor beta chains below come from one sample, sequenced in a study of T cell responses to AZD1222 COVID-19 vaccine. This table comes from immunoSEQ multiplex PCR, and its TCRdb copy is limited to in-frame clones, with some not included. Of about 120,000 clones in the sample, approximately 90% were seen once. The specimen was peripheral blood, collected on day 0 of AZD1222 vaccination. Receptors originate from an adult in good health.

This sequence joins TRBV6-2 or TRBV6-3 and TRBJ1-1; the D is unclear. Germline assignment: CDR1 MNHEY and CDR2 SVGEGT. The V end lost 6 bases, the J end lost 1 base, and 15 bases lay between the germline ends. The CDR3 is 15 amino acids. CDR3 protein: CASSRYGVRNTEAFF. For the CDR3, the DNA is TGTGCCAGCAGCCGTTACGGGGTTCGGAACACTGAAGCTTTCTTT.

This clone has only one observation. The chain combines TRBV6-5 with TRBJ2-7, with 10 bases aligning to TRBD2. Germline V gene sequence: CDR1 MNHEY, CDR2 SVGAGI. CDR3 size: 13 residues. Trimming at V came to 0 bases and at J to 10 bases, leaving 3 bases not matched to a gene. CDR3 DNA: TGTGCCAGCAGTTACTCCGGGACTAGCGCCCAGTACTTC. This codes for CASSYSGTSAQYF.

CDR3 sequence: CAWSSTDQPQHF. CDR3 bases: TGTGCCTGGAGTTCGACGGATCAGCCCCAGCATTTT. V usage is TRBV30 and J usage is TRBJ1-5; D call uncertain. CDR1 is GTSNPN, CDR2 SVGIG, per germline (reference sequence). This CDR3 region has 12 residues. The V end lost 2 bases, the J end lost 5 bases, and 7 bases lay between the germline ends.

The V gene is TRBV5-1, the J gene TRBJ2-7; 15 bases are shared with TRBD2. Germline V lookup: CDR1 SGHRS, CDR2 YFSETQ. V was pared by 4 bases and J by 0 bases, with 8 bases of the junction left unmatched. CDR3 length: 18 residues. In DNA, the CDR3 is TGCGCCAGCAGCCCGGGACTAGCGGGGGGCGGACTCTCCTACGAGCAGTACTTC. Translation: CASSPGLAGGGLSYEQYF.

This chain links TRBV5-4 with TRBJ2-3; no firm D call. CDR1 and CDR2 (germline): SGHNT, YYREEE (reference sequence). V was trimmed by 3 bases and J by 6 bases, leaving 11 bases between them. CDR3 length: 13 residues. CDR3 sequence: CASSSVIIDTQYF. In DNA form, the CDR3 reads TGTGCCAGCAGCTCTGTTATTATCGATACGCAGTATTTT. The complete variable domain, with remaining parts taken from reference TRBV5-4 and TRBJ2-3, reads ETGVTQSPTHLIKTRGQQVTLRCSSQSGHNTVSWYQQALGQGPQFIFQYYREEENGRGNFPPRFSGLQFPNYSSELNVNALELDDSALYLCASSSVIIDTQYFGPGTRLTVL.

This chain connects TRBV10-3 to TRBJ1-4; the match to TRBD1 covers 7 bases. Germline V gene lookup returns CDR1 ENHRY and CDR2 SYGVKD. After removal of 5 bases from V and 7 bases from J, the junction contained 10 bases not matched to a gene. The CDR3 sequence is 15 residues long. CDR3 DNA sequence: TGTGCCATCAGTCCGACAGGGCGCCTTACTGAAAAACTGTTTTTT. It encodes CAISPTGRLTEKLFF.

The chain is built from TRBV11-2 and TRBJ2-4; TRBD2 matches 14 bases. The CDR3 consists of 17 residues. Germline V CDR1 and CDR2: SGHAT, FQNNGV. V was pared by 1 base and J by 6 bases, with 5 bases of the junction left unmatched. In nucleotides, the CDR3 is TGTGCCAGCAGCTTAGGACTAGCGGGGGGGCAGAGAAACATTCAGTACTTC. Its protein product is CASSLGLAGGQRNIQYF.

The gene calls are TRBV5-1 and TRBJ2-5; D ambiguous. The length of the CDR3 is 14 residues. Germline V gene lookup returns CDR1 SGHRS and CDR2 YFSETQ. Trimming shortened V by 4 bases and J by 0 bases, and 10 bases separated the two germline ends. For the CDR3, the DNA is TGCGCCAGCAGCCAGGCCAGATACCAAGAGACCCAGTACTTC. This encodes CASSQARYQETQYF.

The chain combines TRBV25-1 with TRBJ2-2, with unresolved D. This CDR3 has 15 residues. Looked up from germline, CDR1 is MGHDK and CDR2 is SYGVNS. The ends were cut back, 3 bases at V and 5 bases at J, with 13 bases in the middle. CDR3 region: CASSDSTSLTGELFF. The CDR3 DNA follows: TGTGCCAGCAGTGATTCCACTTCATTGACCGGGGAGCTGTTTTTT.

The CDR3 DNA follows: TGTGCCAGCAGGGGCTCGGGCCGGGCCCTGGATACGCAGTATTTT. This translates into CASRGSGRALDTQYF. The rearrangement joins TRBV28 to TRBJ2-3; D call uncertain. CDR3 length: 15 residues. Germline V gene data show CDR1 as MDHEN and CDR2 as SYDVKM. V lost 6 bases and J 6 bases, leaving 19 bases between the germline ends.

This chain uses TRBV9 with TRBJ2-7; the D call may be TRBD1 or TRBD2 (5 bases each). Trimming pared 0 bases from V and 6 bases from J, leaving 19 bases between. Per germline, CDR1 SGDLS and CDR2 YYNGEE. This CDR3 region has 16 residues. CDR3: CASSVGGYSRPIEQYF. CDR3 sequence (DNA): TGTGCCAGCAGCGTAGGGGGGTACTCCAGACCTATCGAGCAGTACTTC.

The chain combines TRBV5-1 with TRBJ1-6; D is undetermined. CDR1 is SGHRS, CDR2 YFSETQ, per germline. This CDR3 is 16 amino acids long. Deletions cut 0 bases from V and 0 bases from J, with 7 bases between. CDR3 DNA: TGCGCCAGCAGCTTGGCAGCTAGCTCCTATAATTCACCCCTCCACTTT. Protein: CASSLAASSYNSPLHF.

This chain connects TRBV3-1 (or the pseudogene TRBV3-2) to TRBJ2-1; TRBD2 matches at 7 bases. There are 16 residues in the CDR3. Per germline, CDR1 LGHDT and CDR2 YNNKEL (reference sequence). Unmatched junction bases numbered 9, after V lost 1 base and J lost 6 bases. Here the CDR3 DNA reads TGTGCCAGCAGCCAAGCCTCGGGACTAAGGGGCAATGAGCAGTTCTTC. It is translated as CASSQASGLRGNEQFF.

J is TRBJ1-6 and V is TRBV30; D is unresolved. Germline assignment: CDR1 GTSNPN and CDR2 SVGIG (reference sequence). Trimming shortened V by 4 bases and J by 9 bases, and 25 bases separated the two germline ends. The CDR3 loop spans 17 amino acids. As DNA, the CDR3 is TGTGCCTGGATATCGGCAGGACGTTTCTTTATTGGTTCACCCCTCCACTTT. As protein: CAWISAGRFFIGSPLHF.